What follows are 10 T cell receptor beta chains derived from one specimen sequenced in a study of T cells after yellow fever vaccination. TCRdb called the 5' RACE reads again in MiXCR, with one record for every CDR3 protein. The sample has hundreds of thousands of distinct CDR3 sequences, roughly 8.7% seen once. This specimen consisted of PBMCs, obtained on the day of the first yellow fever vaccination. Receptor source: a man aged 18-30 years who received the YFV17D yellow fever vaccine.

This clonotype turned up a few times. The chain links TRBV4-3 to TRBJ2-3; unclear D gene. The V and J ends lost 0 bases and 2 bases respectively, with 6 bases between them. This CDR3 region has 14 residues. CDR1 and CDR2 (germline): LGHNA, YSLEER. The CDR3: CASSQDKNTDTQYF. The DNA of the CDR3 is TGCGCCAGCAGCCAAGACAAGAACACAGATACGCAGTATTTT.

J is TRBJ2-7 and V is TRBV12-3 or TRBV12-4, with 10 bases that match TRBD1. The CDR3 has 14 residues. V shed 6 bases and J 4 bases; nucleotides not matched to a gene: 6. The CDR3 protein is CASSRGTGDYEQYF. The CDR3, as DNA: TGTGCCAGCAGCCGCGGGACAGGGGATTACGAGCAGTACTTC.

This clonotype appeared a few times. This rearrangement joins TRBV4-2 to TRBJ2-3; 7 positions agree with TRBD2. Germline V gene data show CDR1 as LGHNA and CDR2 as YNFKEQ. Unmatched junction bases numbered 17, after V lost 4 bases and J lost 1 base. This CDR3 spans 19 amino acids. CDR3 sequence reads: CASSPNRRGRGTGTDTQYF. CDR3 sequence (DNA): TGTGCCAGCAGCCCAAACCGGCGGGGGAGGGGAACGGGCACAGATACGCAGTATTTT.

This clonotype was counted a few times. The chain joins TRBV7-6 to TRBJ2-1, with D possibly TRBD2 on 6 matching bases. This CDR3 is built from 15 residues. Germline V gene sequence: CDR1 SGHVS, CDR2 FNYEAQ. V was shortened by 3 bases and J by 5 bases, with 14 bases between the two germline ends. CDR3 DNA sequence: TGTGCCAGCAGCTTTTCTCAGGGACTGGACAATGAGCAGTTCTTC. Translating it yields CASSFSQGLDNEQFF.

This clonotype was seen ten or more times. The gene calls are TRBV6-5 and TRBJ1-2, with a tentative D call TRBD1 (5 bases). The CDR3 has 14 amino acids. CDR1 and CDR2 from the germline V gene are MNHEY and SVGAGI. Trimming removed 8 bases at V and 3 bases at J, with 16 bases between. Here the CDR3 reads CASGTFGGDYGYTF. The CDR3 DNA reads TGTGCCAGCGGCACTTTCGGGGGGGACTATGGCTACACCTTC.

This clonotype was seen a handful of times. This chain uses TRBV14 with TRBJ2-1; 9 bases agree with TRBD2. Germline-derived CDR1 and CDR2 are SGHDN and FVKESK. The trim removed 1 base at V and 4 bases at J, leaving 2 bases unmatched. The CDR3 runs 15 residues. The CDR3 spells CASSQAAGGYNEQFF. In DNA form, the CDR3 reads TGTGCCAGCAGCCAAGCAGCGGGGGGTTACAATGAGCAGTTCTTC.

The CDR3 loop reads CASSLEQVVGGYTF. The CDR3 bases are TGCGCCAGCAGCTTGGAACAGGTTGTAGGTGGCTACACCTTC. The V call is TRBV5-1, the J call TRBJ1-2; perhaps TRBD1 as D (5 bases). The length of the CDR3 is 14 residues. Germline CDR1 reads SGHRS; CDR2 reads YFSETQ. Trimming took off 0 bases at V and 7 bases at J, with 13 bases between the two ends.

The sample holds many counts of this clonotype. As DNA, the CDR3 is TGCGCCAGCAGCTTGGACCGTAATGAAAAACTGTTTTTT. Its protein is CASSLDRNEKLFF. The chain joins TRBV5-1 to TRBJ1-4; D not resolved. Trimming removed 0 bases at V and 4 bases at J, with 4 bases between. The CDR3 extends over 13 amino acids. CDR1 is SGHRS, CDR2 YFSETQ, per germline.

This clonotype was found a few times. Germline is not matched at one junction end, which may reflect a read error. This chain's CDR3 is CASSITRGPQSF. Written as DNA, the CDR3 is TGTGCCAGCAGCATTACCAGGGGGCCTCAATCCTTC. The rearrangement uses TRBV11-2 and TRBJ2-7, with 8 positions matching TRBD1. Germline CDR1 reads SGHAT; CDR2 reads FQNNGV. CDR3 length: 12 amino acids.

This clonotype was found a few times. The chain couples TRBV5-6 to TRBJ1-3; TRBD1 might be the D (6 bases). The ends were cut back, 4 bases at V and 0 bases at J, with 8 bases in the middle. Per the germline V gene, CDR1 is SGHDT and CDR2 is YYEEEE. The CDR3 runs 14 residues. The CDR3 here is CASSGQYSGNTIYF. The CDR3 nucleotides read TGTGCCAGCAGCGGACAGTACTCTGGAAACACCATATATTTT.